The clone carrying this T cell receptor beta chain came up many times. The target antigen is unknown. This entry belongs to a study of T cells in Graves' hyperthyroidism and ophthalmopathy. Study-level points and caveats: Most thyroid clonotypes with frequency above 0.001 were detected in blood. Ophthalmopathy was distinguished from stable hyperthyroidism by 13 V-J signatures.

Exclusion of a patient resulted from uncontrolled infection, other autoimmune disease, pregnancy or lactation. Orbital computed tomography and thyroid ultrasound, together with serum TRAb and thyroxine and clinical symptoms, were used for diagnoses. Amplification yielded TCR beta CDR3 regions, with RNA transcripts as the source. The HTBI primer set served for first-round RT-PCR of the TCR CDR3. Via MiXCR, TCRdb re-called the multiplex PCR reads, giving one row per CDR3 protein. The sample has about 570,000 distinct CDR3 sequences; 46% are singletons. The junction had 9 bases not matched to a gene; V was cut back by 0 bases and J by 5 bases. CDR1 is DFQATT, CDR2 SNEGSKA, per germline (reference sequence). The CDR3 is 16 residues long.

The sequence derives from an adult woman with Graves' disease, either hyperthyroidism or ophthalmopathy (not recorded which). This chain joins TRBV20-1 and TRBJ1-4, with 7 bases fitting TRBD1. Sample: peripheral blood or thyroid tissue (not recorded which). CDR3 DNA: TGCAGTGCTAGAGATGTCACCGGGACAGTGAATGAAAAACTGTTTTTT. This encodes CSARDVTGTVNEKLFF.